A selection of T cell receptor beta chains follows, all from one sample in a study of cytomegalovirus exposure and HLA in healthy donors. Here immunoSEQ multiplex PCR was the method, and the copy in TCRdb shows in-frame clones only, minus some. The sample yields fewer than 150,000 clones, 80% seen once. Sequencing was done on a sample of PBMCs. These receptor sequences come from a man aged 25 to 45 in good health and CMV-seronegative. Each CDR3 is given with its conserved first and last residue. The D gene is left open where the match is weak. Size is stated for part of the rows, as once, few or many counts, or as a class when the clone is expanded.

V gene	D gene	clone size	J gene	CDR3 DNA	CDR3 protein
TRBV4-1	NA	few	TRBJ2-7	TGCGCCAGCAGCAGGGGTTCAGACTTGCAGTACTTC	CASSRGSDLQYF
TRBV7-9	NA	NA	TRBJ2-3	TGTGCCAGCAGCTTTAGCCCCTTCGGGGATACGCAGTATTTT	CASSFSPFGDTQYF
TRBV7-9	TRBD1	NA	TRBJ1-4	TGTGCCAGCAGCGTAGACAGGGGAGGTGAAAAACTGTTTTTT	CASSVDRGGEKLFF
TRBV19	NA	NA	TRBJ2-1	TGTGCCACCACCAAGGACAGCTCCTACAATGAGCAGTTCTTC	CATTKDSSYNEQFF
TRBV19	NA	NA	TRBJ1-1	TGTGCCAGTAGTATAATCTTTGGGACAACAGACACTGAAGCTTTCTTT	CASSIIFGTTDTEAFF
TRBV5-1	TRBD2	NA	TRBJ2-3	TGCGCCAGCCACGTAGCGGGAGGGAGCACAGATACGCAGTATTTT	CASHVAGGSTDTQYF
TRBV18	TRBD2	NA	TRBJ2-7	TGTGCCAGCTCACCCCCGAGCCTAGCGGGAGCCGGCGAGCAGTACTTC	CASSPPSLAGAGEQYF
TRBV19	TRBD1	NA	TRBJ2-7	TGTGCCAGTAGTATTAAAGGGGGCGCCGGGTACGAGCAGTACTTC	CASSIKGGAGYEQYF
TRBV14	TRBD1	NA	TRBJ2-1	TGTGCCAGCAGCCACATACAGGGGATAAGCTCCTACAATGAGCAGTTCTTC	CASSHIQGISSYNEQFF
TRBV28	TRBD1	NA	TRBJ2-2	TGTGCCAGCAGTGGACCGGGACAGGGGGCCGGGGAGCTGTTTTTT	CASSGPGQGAGELFF
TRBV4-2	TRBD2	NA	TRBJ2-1	TGTGCCAGCAGCGCTCGACGTAGCGGGGTTTACAATGAGCAGTTCTTC	CASSARRSGVYNEQFF
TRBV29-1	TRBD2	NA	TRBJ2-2	TGCAGCGTCCCTGCGGGTAGCGGGACTAACACCGGGGAGCTGTTTTTT	CSVPAGSGTNTGELFF
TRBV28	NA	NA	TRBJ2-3	TGTGCCAGCAGTATACAGGTGTATCGCACAGATACGCAGTATTTT	CASSIQVYRTDTQYF
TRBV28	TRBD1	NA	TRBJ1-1	TGTGCCAGCAGCTGGGGGACAGGGGGCGGTCGAACTGAAGCTTTCTTT	CASSWGTGGGRTEAFF
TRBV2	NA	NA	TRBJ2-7	TGTGCCAGCAGTGTCGGGTGGGGGGACGGCTACGAGCAGTACTTC	CASSVGWGDGYEQYF
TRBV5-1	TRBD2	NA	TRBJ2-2	TGCGCCAGCAAGGTAGCGGGAGGGCCGACCGGGGAGCTGTTTTTT	CASKVAGGPTGELFF
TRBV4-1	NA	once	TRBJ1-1	TGCGCCAGCAGCCAAGAACCCAGGGTCACTGAAGCTTTCTTT	CASSQEPRVTEAFF
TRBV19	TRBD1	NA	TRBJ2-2	TGTGCCAGTAGTGTTGACAGGGTGAACACCGGGGAGCTGTTTTTT	CASSVDRVNTGELFF
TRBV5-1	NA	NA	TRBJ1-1	TGCGCCAGCAGCGGGGTAGATGGGGGCCGCACTGAAGCTTTCTTT	CASSGVDGGRTEAFF
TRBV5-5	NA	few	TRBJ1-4	TGTGCCAGCAACCCTGCAGCGGGAGGTGAAAAACTGTTTTTT	CASNPAAGGEKLFF
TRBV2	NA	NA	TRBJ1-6	TGTGCCAGCACAGACCAGGGTTCACCCCTCCACTTT	CASTDQGSPLHF
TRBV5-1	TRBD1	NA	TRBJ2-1	TGCGCCAGCAGCCCGGACAGGGAATACAATGAGCAGTTCTTC	CASSPDREYNEQFF
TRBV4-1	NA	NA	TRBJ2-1	TGCGCCAGCAGCCAGAGGGTACAGGGCCTCTCCTACAATGAGCAGTTCTTC	CASSQRVQGLSYNEQFF
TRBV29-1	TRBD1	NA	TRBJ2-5	TGCAGCGTTGAACCCCTCGGACAGGGGTATGGAGAGACCCAGTACTTC	CSVEPLGQGYGETQYF
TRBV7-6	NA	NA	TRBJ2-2	TGTGCCAGCAGCTTAAGACGGGGGGCATCCGGGGAGCTGTTTTTT	CASSLRRGASGELFF
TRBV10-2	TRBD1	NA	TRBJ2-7	TGCGCCAGCAGTGATCTACCGACAGGGTCCTACGAGCAGTACTTC	CASSDLPTGSYEQYF
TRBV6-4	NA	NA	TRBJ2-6	TGTGCCAGCAGTGAATCAAGCTCCTCTGGGGCCAACGTCCTGACTTTC	CASSESSSSGANVLTF
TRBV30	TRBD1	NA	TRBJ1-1	TGTGCCTGGAGTGTTATCGACAGGGTGGGAACTGAAGCTTTCTTT	CAWSVIDRVGTEAFF
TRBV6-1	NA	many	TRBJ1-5	TGTGCCAGCAGTTACAGGCAGCCCCAGCATTTT	CASSYRQPQHF